This TCR beta chain was captured by sequencing in a study of T cells after yellow fever vaccination. TCRdb re-called the 5' RACE reads through MiXCR, storing one row per CDR3 protein. The data hold fewer than 150,000 distinct CDR3 sequences, with about 7.2% observed a single time. This clonotype was seen at least ten times. The CDR3 sequence is 15 residues long. V lost 0 bases to trimming and J lost 5 bases, with 14 bases between them. The germline V gene has CDR1 LGHNA and CDR2 YNFKEQ. Sequenced here: CD4+ T cells sorted from PBMCs, sampled about 49 days after the first yellow fever vaccination. The rearrangement joins TRBV4-2 to TRBJ2-7, with a possible D match to TRBD2 (5 bases). This clonotype was sampled from a man between 18 and 35 years old who received the YFV17D yellow fever vaccine. The CDR3 protein is CASSQDLGRGDEQYF. In DNA, the CDR3 is TGTGCCAGCAGCCAAGATTTGGGTCGGGGTGACGAGCAGTACTTC.